This T cell receptor beta chain was profiled in a study of blood T cell repertoires in COVID-19. The table lists this clone with a few counts. Original processing notes: Reference gene primer amplification gave nucleated cell count estimates. Produced via immunoSEQ multiplex PCR; TCRdb's table is partial and in-frame only. Clone size and the V and J calls come from that table; the DNA yielded D and trimming. The table shows 380,000 or so clones, with around 92% occurring only once. Germline assignment: CDR1 SNHLY and CDR2 FYNNEI. J gave up 4 bases and V 8 bases, and 15 bases lay outside the gene matches. The length of the CDR3 is 16 residues.

Material: peripheral blood. The V call is TRBV2, the J call TRBJ2-7, with 9 nucleotides matching TRBD1. This clonotype originated in a man aged 35 to 55 with acute or convalescent COVID-19. The DNA of the CDR3 is TGTGCCAGCCTGATACTCCGGGACAGGGTATCTTACGAGCAGTACTTC. It encodes CASLILRDRVSYEQYF.